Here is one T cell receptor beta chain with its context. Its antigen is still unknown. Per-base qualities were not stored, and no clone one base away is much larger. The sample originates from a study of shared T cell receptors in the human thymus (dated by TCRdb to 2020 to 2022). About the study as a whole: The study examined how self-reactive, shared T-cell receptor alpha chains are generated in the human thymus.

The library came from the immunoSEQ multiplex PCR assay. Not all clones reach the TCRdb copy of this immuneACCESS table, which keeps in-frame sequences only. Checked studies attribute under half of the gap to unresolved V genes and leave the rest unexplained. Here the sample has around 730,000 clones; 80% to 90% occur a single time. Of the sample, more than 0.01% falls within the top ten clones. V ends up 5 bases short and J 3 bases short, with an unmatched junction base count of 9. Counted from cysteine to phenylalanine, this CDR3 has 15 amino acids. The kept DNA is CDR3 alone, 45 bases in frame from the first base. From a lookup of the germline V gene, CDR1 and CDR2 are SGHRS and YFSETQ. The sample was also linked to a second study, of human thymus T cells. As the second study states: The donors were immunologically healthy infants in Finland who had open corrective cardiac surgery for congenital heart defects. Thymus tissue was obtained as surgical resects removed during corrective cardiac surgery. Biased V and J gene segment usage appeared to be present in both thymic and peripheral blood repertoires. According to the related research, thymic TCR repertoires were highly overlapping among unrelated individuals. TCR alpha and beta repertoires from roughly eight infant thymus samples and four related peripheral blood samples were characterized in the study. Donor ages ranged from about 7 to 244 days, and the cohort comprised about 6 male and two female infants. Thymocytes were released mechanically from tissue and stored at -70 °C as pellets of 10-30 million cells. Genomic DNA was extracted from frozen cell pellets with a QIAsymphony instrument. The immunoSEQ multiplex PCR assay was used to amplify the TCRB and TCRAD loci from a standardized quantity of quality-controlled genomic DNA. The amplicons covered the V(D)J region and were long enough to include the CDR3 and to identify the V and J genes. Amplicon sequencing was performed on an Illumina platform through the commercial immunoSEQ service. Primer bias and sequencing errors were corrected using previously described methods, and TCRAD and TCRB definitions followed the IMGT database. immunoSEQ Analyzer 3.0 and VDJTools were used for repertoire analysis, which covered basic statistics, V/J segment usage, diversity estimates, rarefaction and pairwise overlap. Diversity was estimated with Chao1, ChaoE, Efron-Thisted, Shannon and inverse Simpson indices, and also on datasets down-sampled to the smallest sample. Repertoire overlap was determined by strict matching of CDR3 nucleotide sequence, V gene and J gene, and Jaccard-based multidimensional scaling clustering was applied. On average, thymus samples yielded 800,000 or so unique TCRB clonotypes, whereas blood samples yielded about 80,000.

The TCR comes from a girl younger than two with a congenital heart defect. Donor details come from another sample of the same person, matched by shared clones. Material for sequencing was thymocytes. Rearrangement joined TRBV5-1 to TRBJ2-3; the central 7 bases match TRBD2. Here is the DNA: TGCGCCAGCAGTACTAGCGCTGGTCGAACAGATACGCAGTATTTT. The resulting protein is CASSTSAGRTDTQYF.